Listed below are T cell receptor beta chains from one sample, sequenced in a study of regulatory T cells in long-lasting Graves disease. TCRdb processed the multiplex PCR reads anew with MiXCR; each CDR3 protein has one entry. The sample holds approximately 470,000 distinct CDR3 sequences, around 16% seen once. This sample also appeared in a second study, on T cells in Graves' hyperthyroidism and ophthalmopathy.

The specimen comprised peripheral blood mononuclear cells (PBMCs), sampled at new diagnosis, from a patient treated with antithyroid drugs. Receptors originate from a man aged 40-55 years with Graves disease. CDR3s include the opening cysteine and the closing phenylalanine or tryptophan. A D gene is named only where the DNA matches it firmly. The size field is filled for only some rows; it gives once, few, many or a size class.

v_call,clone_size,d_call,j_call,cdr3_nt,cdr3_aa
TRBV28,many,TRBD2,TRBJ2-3,TGTGCCAGCATTTCACTCCCGACTAGCGGGGTCACAGATACGCAGTATTTT,CASISLPTSGVTDTQYF
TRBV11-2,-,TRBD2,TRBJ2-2,TGTGCCAGCAGAGAGCGGGAGGGTGGCGGGGAGCTGTTTTTT,CASREREGGGELFF
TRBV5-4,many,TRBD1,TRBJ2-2,TGTGCCAGCAGTAAAAATCTGGGACAGGGACTTGCCGGGGAGCTGTTTTTT,CASSKNLGQGLAGELFF
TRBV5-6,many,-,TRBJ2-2,TGTGCCAGCAGCCCGACAGCTTCACCGCCGGGGGAGCTGTTTTTT,CASSPTASPPGELFF
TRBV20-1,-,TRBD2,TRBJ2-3,TGCAGTGCTAGTGGCCTAGCGGGAGTCACAGATACGCAGTATTTT,CSASGLAGVTDTQYF
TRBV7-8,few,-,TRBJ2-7,TGTGCCAGCAGCTTAGTAGCCTTCGGGTACGAGCAGTACTTC,CASSLVAFGYEQYF
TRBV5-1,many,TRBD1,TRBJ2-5,TGCGCCAGCAGCCATCGACAGGGCCAAGAGACCCAGTACTTC,CASSHRQGQETQYF
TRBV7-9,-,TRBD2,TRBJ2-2,TGTGCCAGCAGCGCAACTAGCGGCCACACCGGGGAGCTGTTTTTT,CASSATSGHTGELFF
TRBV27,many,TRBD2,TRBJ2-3,TGTGCCAGCAGTAAGGGGACTAGCGGCACAGATACGCAGTATTTT,CASSKGTSGTDTQYF
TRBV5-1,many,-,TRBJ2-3,TGCGCCAGCAGCTTGGATCAGGTGGATACGCAGTATTTT,CASSLDQVDTQYF
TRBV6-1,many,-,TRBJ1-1,TGTGCCAGCAGTGAGGAGGGAATTGAAGCTTTCTTT,CASSEEGIEAFF
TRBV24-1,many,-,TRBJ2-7,TGTGCCACCAGTGCAGGGGCGAGGAGCGAGCAGTACTTC,CATSAGARSEQYF
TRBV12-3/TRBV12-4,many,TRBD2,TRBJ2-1,TGTGCCAGCAGAGACAGCGGGAGGGCCTACAATGAGCAGTTCTTC,CASRDSGRAYNEQFF
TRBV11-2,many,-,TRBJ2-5,TGTGCCAGCAGCCGGAACGGGATGTCAGAGACCCAGTACTTC,CASSRNGMSETQYF
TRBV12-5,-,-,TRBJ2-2,TGTGCTAGTGGTTTTGGCAGCGGAGAATTCACCGGGGAGCTGTTTTTT,CASGFGSGEFTGELFF
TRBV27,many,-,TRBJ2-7,TGTGCCAGCAGTTTATCGGGGGTAGCGTGGACCTACGAGCAGTACTTC,CASSLSGVAWTYEQYF
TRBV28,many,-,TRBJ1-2,TGTGCCAGCAGGACGAGCGGCGAAGGGAGCTATGGCTACACCTTC,CASRTSGEGSYGYTF
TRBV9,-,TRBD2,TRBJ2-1,TGTGCCGGCAGCCCGGGAGGCGGCCTAGGGGATGAGCAGTTCTTC,CAGSPGGGLGDEQFF
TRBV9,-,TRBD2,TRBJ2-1,TGTGCCAGCAGCGGTCGGGGAGGGGACTACATGGATGAGCAGTTCTTC,CASSGRGGDYMDEQFF
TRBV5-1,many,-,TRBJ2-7,TGCGCCAGCAGCTTGGGCTTGGGGATAGCGAGATCCTACGAGCAGTACTTC,CASSLGLGIARSYEQYF
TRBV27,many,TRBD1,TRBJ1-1,TGTGCCAGCAGTTACAGGGGGCGAATGAACACTGAAGCTTTCTTT,CASSYRGRMNTEAFF
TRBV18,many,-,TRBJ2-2,TGTGCCAGCTCACCCCCTGGGCTAGCGAACACCGGGGAGCTGTTTTTT,CASSPPGLANTGELFF
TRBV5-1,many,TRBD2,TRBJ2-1,TGCGCCAGCAGCCCCTCTCCCGGGACTAGCGGATACAATGAGCAGTTCTTC,CASSPSPGTSGYNEQFF
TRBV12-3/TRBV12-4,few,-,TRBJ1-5,TGTGCCAGCAGTTTATTACTGGGCGGGGCTTACAATCAGCCCCAGCATTTT,CASSLLLGGAYNQPQHF
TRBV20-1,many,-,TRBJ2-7,TGCAGTGCTAGCCCCTTGTTGGGAGCCTACGAGCAGTACTTC,CSASPLLGAYEQYF
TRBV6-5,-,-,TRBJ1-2,TGTGCCAGCAGTTACTGGGGCCTTGAGGATGGCTACACCTTC,CASSYWGLEDGYTF
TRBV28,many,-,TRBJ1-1,TGTGCCAGCAGTTTGGTAGGGGGACGCACTGAAGCTTTCTTT,CASSLVGGRTEAFF
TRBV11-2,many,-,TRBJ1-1,TGTGCCAGCAGCTTAGAGGGACGGAACACTGAAGCTTTCTTT,CASSLEGRNTEAFF
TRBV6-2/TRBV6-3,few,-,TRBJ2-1,TGTGCCAGCAGTGATTTGCATCGGTCCTACAATGAGCAGTTCTTC,CASSDLHRSYNEQFF
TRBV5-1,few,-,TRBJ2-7,TGCGCCAGCAGCTATGGGCCGGGTAGTTACGAGCAGTACTTC,CASSYGPGSYEQYF
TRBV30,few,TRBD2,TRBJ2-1,TGTGCCTGGAGTGTACCCGCGGGAGGCCCCTACAATGAGCAGTTCTTC,CAWSVPAGGPYNEQFF
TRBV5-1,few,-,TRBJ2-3,TGCGCCAGCAGCTTAGGAGTAGCGATTCATGCAGATACGCAGTATTTT,CASSLGVAIHADTQYF
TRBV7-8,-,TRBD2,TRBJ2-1,TGTGCCAGCAGCCTAGGACTAGTCCCTCGCAATGAGCAGTTCTTC,CASSLGLVPRNEQFF
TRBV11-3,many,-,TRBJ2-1,TGTGCCAGCAGCTTAAATAGATGGCTAGTCCATGAGCAGTTCTTC,CASSLNRWLVHEQFF
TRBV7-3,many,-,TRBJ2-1,TGTGCCAGCAGCTTAGGGTACTCCTACAATGAGCAGTTCTTC,CASSLGYSYNEQFF
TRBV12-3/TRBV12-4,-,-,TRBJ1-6,TGTGCCAGCAGTTTTCGGGGGCAGCATAATTCACCCCTCCACTTT,CASSFRGQHNSPLHF
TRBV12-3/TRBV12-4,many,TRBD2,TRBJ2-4,TGTGCCAGCAGTTTGCGCGGGAGTTTTGGCAAAAACATTCAGTACTTC,CASSLRGSFGKNIQYF
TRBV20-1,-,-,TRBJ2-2,TGCAGTGCTAGGGGGGGCGGAACCGAGGAGCTGTTTTTT,CSARGGGTEELFF
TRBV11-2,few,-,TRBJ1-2,TGTGCCAGCAGCTTAGATCGGAACGGCTTCTATGGCTACACCTTC,CASSLDRNGFYGYTF
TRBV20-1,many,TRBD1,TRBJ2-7,TGCAGTGCCGGGGACAGGGGTTTGTACGAGCAGTACTTC,CSAGDRGLYEQYF
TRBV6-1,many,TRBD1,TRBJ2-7,TGTGCCAGCAATCGGGACAGACAATACGAGCAGTACTTC,CASNRDRQYEQYF